One TCR beta chain is described in this entry. These data come from a study of blood T cell repertoires in COVID-19. Original handling: Reference gene primer amplification yielded estimated nucleated cell counts. Repertoires were generated with immunoSEQ multiplex PCR, while TCRdb's copy carries only in-frame clones and drops some. The DNA was the basis for D and trimming; V, J and clone size are from that table. The sample includes 270,000 or so clones, approximately 88% of them seen just once. Across fewer than 25 US areas, participants ranged in age from about 18 to 90 years. Trimming took 0 bases from V and 6 from J, leaving 10 bases between them. The CDR3 length is 14 residues. Germline-derived CDR1 and CDR2 are SGHRS and YFSETQ.

The sample was PBMCs or T cells enriched from blood (not recorded which). J is TRBJ2-1 and V is TRBV5-1; TRBD1 might be the D (6 bases). The source of this sequence is a woman in her forties with acute COVID-19. The CDR3 coding sequence is TGCGCCAGCAGCTTGGTTCTGGGGGCCAATGAGCAGTTCTTC. This encodes CASSLVLGANEQFF.